This T cell receptor beta chain is from a study of shared clonotypes between healthy human individuals. TCRdb's copy holds only in-frame clones and misses some; the assay was immunoSEQ multiplex PCR. The sample lists about 2.1 million clones, approximately 92% occurring once. In germline, CDR1 is MNHEY, CDR2 SMNVEV (reference sequence). The CDR3 runs 13 residues. Trimming took 6 bases from V and 2 from J, leaving 11 bases between them. Naivety among CD8 cells was defined by CD45RO negativity and positive CCR7 selection, thereby excluding terminally differentiated effector memory CD45RA+ cells. The source of this sequence is a man younger than 30 in good health. Some clones in this sample may be carry-over from other donors' samples. Sequenced material: naive CD8+ T cells from PBMCs. The V and J genes are TRBV27 and TRBJ2-7, with D perhaps TRBD1 (6 bases). CDR3: CASRDRIAYEQYF. CDR3 bases: TGTGCCAGCAGGGACAGAATAGCCTACGAGCAGTACTTC.